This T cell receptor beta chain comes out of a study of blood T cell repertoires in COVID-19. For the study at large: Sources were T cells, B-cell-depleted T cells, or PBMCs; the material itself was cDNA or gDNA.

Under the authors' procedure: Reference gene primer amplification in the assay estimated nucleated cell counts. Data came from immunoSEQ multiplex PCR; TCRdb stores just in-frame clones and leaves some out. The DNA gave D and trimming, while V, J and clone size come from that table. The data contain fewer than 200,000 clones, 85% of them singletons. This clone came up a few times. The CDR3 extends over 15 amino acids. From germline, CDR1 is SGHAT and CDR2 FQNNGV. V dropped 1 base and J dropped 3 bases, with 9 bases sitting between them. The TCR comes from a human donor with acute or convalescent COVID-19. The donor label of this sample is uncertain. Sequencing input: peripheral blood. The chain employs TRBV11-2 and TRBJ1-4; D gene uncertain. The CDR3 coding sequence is TGTGCCAGCAGCTTAGTGAGGTTGGCTAATGAAAAACTGTTTTTT. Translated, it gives CASSLVRLANEKLFF.